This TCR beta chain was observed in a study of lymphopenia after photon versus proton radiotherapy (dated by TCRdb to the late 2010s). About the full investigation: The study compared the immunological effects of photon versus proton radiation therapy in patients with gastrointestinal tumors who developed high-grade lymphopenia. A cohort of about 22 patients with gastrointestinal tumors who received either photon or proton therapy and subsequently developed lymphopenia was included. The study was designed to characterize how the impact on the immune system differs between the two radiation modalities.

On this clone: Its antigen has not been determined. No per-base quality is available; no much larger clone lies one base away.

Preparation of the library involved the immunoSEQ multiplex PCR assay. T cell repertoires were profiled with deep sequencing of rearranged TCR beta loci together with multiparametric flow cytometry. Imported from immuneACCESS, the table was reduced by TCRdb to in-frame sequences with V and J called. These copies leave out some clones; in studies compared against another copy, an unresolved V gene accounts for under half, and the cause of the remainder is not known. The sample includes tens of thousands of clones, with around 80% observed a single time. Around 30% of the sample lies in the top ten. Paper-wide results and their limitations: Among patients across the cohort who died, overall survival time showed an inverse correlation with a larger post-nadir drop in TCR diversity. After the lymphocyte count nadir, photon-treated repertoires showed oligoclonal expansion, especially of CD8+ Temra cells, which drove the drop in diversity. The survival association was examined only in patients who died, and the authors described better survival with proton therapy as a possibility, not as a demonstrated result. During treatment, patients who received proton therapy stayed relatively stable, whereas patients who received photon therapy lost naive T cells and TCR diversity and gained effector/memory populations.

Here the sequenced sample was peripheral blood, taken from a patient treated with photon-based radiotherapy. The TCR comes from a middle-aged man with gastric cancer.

This receptor has the CDR3 CASSRDTDQPQHF. The DNA sequence is as follows: TGTGCCAGCAGCCGGGACACCGATCAGCCCCAGCATTTT. The rearranged segments are TRBV6-5 and TRBJ1-5; D gene: possibly TRBD1, on 6 matching bases. CDR1 and CDR2 (MNHEY, SVGAGI) derive from the germline V gene. The CDR3 holds 13 amino acids from the cysteine to the phenylalanine. The CDR3 DNA has 39 bases and is translated from base 1. V loses 6 bases, J loses 5 bases, and the germline ends lie 11 bases apart.